Listed below are T cell receptor beta chains from one sample, sequenced in a study of blood T cell repertoires in COVID-19. Sequenced by immunoSEQ multiplex PCR; TCRdb stores in-frame clones only, minus some. The data show 310,000 or so clones, around 86% seen once. The source material was PBMCs or T cells enriched from blood (not recorded which). All receptors come from a woman under 30 who had recovered from COVID-19. Each CDR3 is given with its conserved first and last residue. D genes are given only for firm matches. A row's size may be missing; if present it is once, few, many or a size class.

TRBD2 | TRBJ2-7 | - | TRBV4-2 | TGTGCCAGCAGCCAAGATTTACTAGCGGGAGGTTCCTACGAGCAGTACTTC | CASSQDLLAGGSYEQYF
- | TRBJ1-5 | - | TRBV19 | TGTGCCAGTAGCCGGACAGTTAGCAATCAGCCCCAGCATTTT | CASSRTVSNQPQHF
TRBD1 | TRBJ1-5 | - | TRBV10-3 | TGTGCCATCAGTGAGTCGGACAGGGGGAATCAGCCCCAGCATTTT | CAISESDRGNQPQHF
TRBD2 | TRBJ2-1 | once | TRBV7-9 | TGTGCCAGCAGCTTAGCGGGAGGGATCCCCAATGAGCAGTTCTTC | CASSLAGGIPNEQFF
TRBD1 | TRBJ1-5 | - | TRBV6-2/TRBV6-3 | TGTGCCAGCAGTTTAGCGCAGGGGGTCCAGCCCCAGCATTTT | CASSLAQGVQPQHF
TRBD1 | TRBJ1-2 | few | TRBV7-9 | TGTGCCAGCAGCTTAACCCTCGGCAGGGGGGCAGGAGGCTACACCTTC | CASSLTLGRGAGGYTF
- | TRBJ2-7 | - | TRBV5-6 | TGTGCCAGCAGCCCCAGTCGGGCCTACGAGCAGTACTTC | CASSPSRAYEQYF
- | TRBJ2-7 | - | TRBV28 | TGTGCCAGCAGTACTCAGGGGTCGGCATCGACCTACGAGCAGTACTTC | CASSTQGSASTYEQYF
- | TRBJ1-2 | - | TRBV29-1 | TGCAGCGTTGTGGCCCAGGATGGCTACACCTTC | CSVVAQDGYTF
TRBD1 | TRBJ1-2 | - | TRBV6-4 | TGTGCCGGCAGGGGGCCGAACTATGGCTACACCTTC | CAGRGPNYGYTF
- | TRBJ1-6 | few | TRBV6-6 | TGTGCCAGCAGTCCCAAGATGTATCAAGCAGGCTATAATTCACCCCTCCACTTT | CASSPKMYQAGYNSPLHF
TRBD1 | TRBJ2-7 | - | TRBV5-4 | TGTGCCAGCAGCTTGAGCGGACAGGGCTACGAGCAGTACTTC | CASSLSGQGYEQYF
- | TRBJ1-6 | - | TRBV29-1 | TGCAGCGTTGGGGGAGGGGGTGGTTCACCCCTCCACTTT | CSVGGGGGSPLHF
TRBD1 | TRBJ1-2 | - | TRBV7-9 | TGTGCCAGCACCGCTTATGGCGGCAGGGGGGACCCTTATGGCTACACCTTC | CASTAYGGRGDPYGYTF
- | TRBJ2-3 | - | TRBV7-9 | TGTGCCAGCAGCTCAAAGACAGAGACTAGCACAGATACGCAGTATTTT | CASSSKTETSTDTQYF
TRBD1 | TRBJ2-6 | once | TRBV9 | TGTGCCAGCAGCGCGGGACAGCCCGTCTCTGGGGCCAACGTCCTGACTTTC | CASSAGQPVSGANVLTF
TRBD1 | TRBJ1-1 | - | TRBV6-6 | TGTGCCAGCAGTCGAGATAACAGGGGAAGGTACACTGAAGCTTTCTTT | CASSRDNRGRYTEAFF
TRBD1 | TRBJ2-1 | - | TRBV7-6 | TGTGCCAGCAGCTTGGGACAGAACTCCTACAATGAGCAGTTCTTC | CASSLGQNSYNEQFF
TRBD1 | TRBJ2-7 | few | TRBV9 | TGTGCCAGCAGCAACTGGACAGGGGGCTCCTACGAGCAGTACTTC | CASSNWTGGSYEQYF
TRBD1 | TRBJ2-1 | - | TRBV19 | TGTGCCAGTAGCACCTACGGGACAGGGTACAATGAGCAGTTCTTC | CASSTYGTGYNEQFF
- | TRBJ1-5 | - | TRBV20-1 | TGCAGTGCTAGAGATGACGGACTCCCTCTTTTT | CSARDDGLPLF
- | TRBJ1-1 | - | TRBV30 | TGTGCCTGGAATGGCGGGGGGGGCACTGAAGCTTTCTTT | CAWNGGGGTEAFF
- | TRBJ1-4 | - | TRBV7-9 | TGTGCCAGCGGTGCCCGGAGAACTAATGAAAAACTGTTTTTT | CASGARRTNEKLFF
- | TRBJ1-1 | once | TRBV13 | TGTGCCAGCAGCTACACCAAGAACACTGAAGCTTTCTTT | CASSYTKNTEAFF
- | TRBJ1-1 | - | TRBV19 | TGTGCCAGTAGTCAGGGGAGGGGGACGCCTTTCTTT | CASSQGRGTPFF
- | TRBJ2-1 | - | TRBV6-5 | TGTGCCAGCAATGGAGACAATGAGCAGTTCTTC | CASNGDNEQFF
- | TRBJ1-2 | - | TRBV2 | TGTGCCAGTGGGGACATCCCATCCTTC | CASGDIPSF
TRBD1 | TRBJ1-2 | - | TRBV7-9 | TGTGCCAGCAGCTTAGGACAGGGGGCGAACTATGGCTACACCTTC | CASSLGQGANYGYTF
TRBD1 | TRBJ2-4 | - | TRBV9 | TGTGCCAGCAGCGTAATGCTGGGACAGGACATTCAGTACTTC | CASSVMLGQDIQYF
- | TRBJ2-5 | once | TRBV30 | TGTGCCTGGACGGACGGGAGAGAGACCCAGTACTTC | CAWTDGRETQYF
- | TRBJ1-1 | - | TRBV5-6 | TGTGCCAGCAGCTCACCGGGGGGTCCCACTGAAGCTTTCTTT | CASSSPGGPTEAFF
TRBD1 | TRBJ2-7 | - | TRBV5-1 | TGCGCCAGCAAAACCGGACAGGGGGATTCCTACGAGCAGTACTTC | CASKTGQGDSYEQYF
- | TRBJ2-7 | - | TRBV12-3/TRBV12-4 | TGTGCCAGCAGTTTACCAGGTTACGAGCAGTACTTC | CASSLPGYEQYF
- | TRBJ1-1 | few | TRBV12-3/TRBV12-4 | TGTGCCAGCGGCCTCGGGAGAAACACTGAAGCTTTCTTT | CASGLGRNTEAFF
- | TRBJ1-1 | once | TRBV28 | TGTGCCAGCAGTTCTTCAGGGGACCTGAACACTGAAGCTTTCTTT | CASSSSGDLNTEAFF
TRBD1 | TRBJ1-1 | - | TRBV3-1/TRBV3-2 | TGTGCCAGCAGCCAAGACCCACAGGGGTGGACTGAAGCTTTCTTT | CASSQDPQGWTEAFF
- | TRBJ1-5 | once | TRBV11-3 | TGTGCCAGCAGCTTAGGTCAGGGGCAAAGGGCCGATCAGCCCCAGCATTTT | CASSLGQGQRADQPQHF
TRBD1 | TRBJ1-3 | - | TRBV7-9 | TGTGCCAGCAGCTTAGCGAGACAGGGGATTGGAAACACCATATATTTT | CASSLARQGIGNTIYF